The rows below give T cell receptor beta chains drawn from one sample of a study of identical twins. Each CDR3 protein gets one entry after TCRdb re-called the 5' RACE reads with MiXCR. The sample consists of 1.5 million to 2 million distinct CDR3 sequences, 32% of them appearing once. Sequences were obtained from cord blood. The receptor set was obtained from a newborn girl in good health. The CDR3 runs from the conserved cysteine through the conserved F or W. Each record gives: CDR3 DNA, CDR3 protein, V gene, D gene, clone size, J gene. D genes are given only for firm matches. Some rows mark clone size as missing; the rest say once, few, many or name a class of expanded clone.

DNA: TGTGCCACCAGTGATCCCGTGGGGTTTGGGACTAGGAGCAATGAGCAGTTCTTC
CDR3: CATSDPVGFGTRSNEQFF
V: TRBV24-1
D: TRBD2
size: once
J: TRBJ2-1

DNA: TGTGCCAGCAGCTTCCTAGCGGGAGGGTACAATGAGCAGTACTTC
CDR3: CASSFLAGGYNEQYF
V: TRBV28
D: TRBD2
size: few
J: TRBJ2-7

DNA: TGCAGTGCCCAGAGGCACAGGAGCTTGAACACTGAAGCTTTCTTT
CDR3: CSAQRHRSLNTEAFF
V: TRBV20-1
D: -
size: few
J: TRBJ1-1

DNA: TGTGCCAGCAGCTTAGATCCGGGGCGCACAGATACGCAGTATTTT
CDR3: CASSLDPGRTDTQYF
V: TRBV11-2
D: -
size: few
J: TRBJ2-3

DNA: TGTGCCAGCAGCCAAAAGACAGGGTTGAACACTGAAGCTTTCTTT
CDR3: CASSQKTGLNTEAFF
V: TRBV4-2
D: TRBD1
size: -
J: TRBJ1-1

DNA: TGTGCCAGCAGCCCCCTGGTCACTGAAGCTTTCTTT
CDR3: CASSPLVTEAFF
V: TRBV11-2
D: -
size: few
J: TRBJ1-1

DNA: TGTGCCAGCCGGGACTACTCCTACGAGCAGTACTTC
CDR3: CASRDYSYEQYF
V: TRBV6-2/TRBV6-3
D: TRBD2
size: many
J: TRBJ2-7

DNA: TGTGCCAGCAGCTTACGGCGGGAGGGGGTAAACATTCAGTACTTC
CDR3: CASSLRREGVNIQYF
V: TRBV13
D: TRBD2
size: few
J: TRBJ2-4

DNA: TGTGCCAGCAGCACCCTAGCGGGAGACAATGAGCAGTACTTC
CDR3: CASSTLAGDNEQYF
V: TRBV9
D: TRBD2
size: -
J: TRBJ2-7

DNA: TGCGCCAGCAGCCAAGAGTGGGGGACTAGCCTGTACAATGAGCAGTTCTTC
CDR3: CASSQEWGTSLYNEQFF
V: TRBV4-1
D: TRBD2
size: few
J: TRBJ2-1

DNA: TGTGCCAGCAGCCAGGGGATGGGGACTGAAGCTTTCTTT
CDR3: CASSQGMGTEAFF
V: TRBV12-3/TRBV12-4
D: -
size: -
J: TRBJ1-1

DNA: TGCAGTGCTAGGCTTAATCCTAACTATGGCTACACCTTC
CDR3: CSARLNPNYGYTF
V: TRBV20-1
D: -
size: -
J: TRBJ1-2

DNA: TGCAGCGTTGATCCCCAGGGGGGCAATCAGCCCCAGCATTTT
CDR3: CSVDPQGGNQPQHF
V: TRBV29-1
D: TRBD1
size: few
J: TRBJ1-5

DNA: TGCGTCAGCAGCCAAGGCGGGACAGGGGGCTACAATGAGCAGTTCTTC
CDR3: CVSSQGGTGGYNEQFF
V: TRBV4-1
D: TRBD1
size: -
J: TRBJ2-1

DNA: TGTGCCAGCAGGACTGTGGGTACAGGGGAAGAGACCCAGTACTTC
CDR3: CASRTVGTGEETQYF
V: TRBV6-5
D: TRBD1
size: few
J: TRBJ2-5

DNA: TGTGCCAGCAGTAAGACTAGTACCTACGAGCAGTACTTC
CDR3: CASSKTSTYEQYF
V: TRBV6-5
D: -
size: few
J: TRBJ2-7

DNA: TGCAGTGCTATAGCGGGGGGGGTTAGCACAGATACGCAGTATTTT
CDR3: CSAIAGGVSTDTQYF
V: TRBV20-1
D: TRBD2
size: few
J: TRBJ2-3

DNA: TGTGCCAGCAGTTCATCTTACGGGGGATACTCCTACGAGCAGTACTTC
CDR3: CASSSSYGGYSYEQYF
V: TRBV27
D: -
size: few
J: TRBJ2-7

DNA: TGCGCCAGCAGCTTGACCCCCTCCGGGGGCGGCATGTTGCCCCAGCATTTT
CDR3: CASSLTPSGGGMLPQHF
V: TRBV5-1
D: -
size: -
J: TRBJ1-5

DNA: TGTGCCAGCACCACAGGGGGCAACTATGGCTACACCTTC
CDR3: CASTTGGNYGYTF
V: TRBV11-2
D: TRBD1
size: -
J: TRBJ1-2

DNA: TGTGCTAGTGGACTCGGCAGGGGGGCTGAAGCTTTCTTT
CDR3: CASGLGRGAEAFF
V: TRBV12-5
D: TRBD1
size: -
J: TRBJ1-1

DNA: TGTGCCAGCAGTGAAGGGTCCGGGGCTGGCAATCAGCCCCAGCATTTT
CDR3: CASSEGSGAGNQPQHF
V: TRBV2
D: -
size: -
J: TRBJ1-5

DNA: TGTGCCAGCAGTTACATAGCGGGGTTAGAGACCCAGTACTTC
CDR3: CASSYIAGLETQYF
V: TRBV6-6
D: TRBD2
size: -
J: TRBJ2-5

DNA: TGTGCCAGCAGCCAAGTACCCCGACAGGGCACTGAAGCTTTCTTT
CDR3: CASSQVPRQGTEAFF
V: TRBV3-1
D: TRBD1
size: few
J: TRBJ1-1

DNA: TGTGCCCTCCGGAACGGGAACACTGAAGCTTTCTTT
CDR3: CALRNGNTEAFF
V: TRBV19
D: -
size: -
J: TRBJ1-1

DNA: TGTGCCAGCAGCTTGGCGGGACAGGGGGCTGGCCAGCCCCAGCATTTT
CDR3: CASSLAGQGAGQPQHF
V: TRBV5-6
D: TRBD1
size: -
J: TRBJ1-5

DNA: TGTGCCATCAAGGGGCAAGCACAGTTGAACACTGAAGCTTTCTTT
CDR3: CAIKGQAQLNTEAFF
V: TRBV10-3
D: -
size: -
J: TRBJ1-1

DNA: TGTGCCAGCAGTGAGGGGATTGGACAGGGTGGGACCTATGGCTACACCTTC
CDR3: CASSEGIGQGGTYGYTF
V: TRBV6-1
D: TRBD1
size: few
J: TRBJ1-2

DNA: TGTGCCAGCTCAGAGCAGATCTTAGCGGGGGAGCAGTTCTTC
CDR3: CASSEQILAGEQFF
V: TRBV18
D: TRBD2
size: -
J: TRBJ2-1

DNA: TGTGCCACCAGTGCATCTAGCAATCAGCCCCAGCATTTT
CDR3: CATSASSNQPQHF
V: TRBV24-1
D: -
size: few
J: TRBJ1-5

DNA: TGTGCCAGCAGCTTAGTTCGTTCTGGTCTCGGGAGTGACTATGGCTACACCTTC
CDR3: CASSLVRSGLGSDYGYTF
V: TRBV7-2
D: -
size: -
J: TRBJ1-2

DNA: TGTGCCAGCAGCCAAGATTACTGGGCCTTCTATGGCTACACCTTC
CDR3: CASSQDYWAFYGYTF
V: TRBV4-2
D: -
size: -
J: TRBJ1-2

DNA: TGCAGTGCTAGTCGTCGGGAGCCCCCCTACGAGCAGTACTTC
CDR3: CSASRREPPYEQYF
V: TRBV20-1
D: -
size: -
J: TRBJ2-7

DNA: TGTGCCAGCAGACGGACTAGCGGGAGTCTGACCCAGTACTTC
CDR3: CASRRTSGSLTQYF
V: TRBV28
D: TRBD2
size: -
J: TRBJ2-5

DNA: TGCAGCGTTGATCGCGGATTAAACACCATATATTTT
CDR3: CSVDRGLNTIYF
V: TRBV29-1
D: -
size: few
J: TRBJ1-3

DNA: TGTGCCAGCAGCCACCTTCTAGAATACACAGATACGCAGTATTTT
CDR3: CASSHLLEYTDTQYF
V: TRBV14
D: -
size: few
J: TRBJ2-3

DNA: TGCAGCGTTGGCCGCCTTTGGGGGGGTGCAGATGAGCAGTACTTC
CDR3: CSVGRLWGGADEQYF
V: TRBV29-1
D: TRBD2
size: -
J: TRBJ2-5

DNA: TGTGCCTGGAGTCACGGCACTAGCGGGAGCACAGATACGCAGTATTTT
CDR3: CAWSHGTSGSTDTQYF
V: TRBV30
D: TRBD2
size: few
J: TRBJ2-3

DNA: TGTGCCAGCAGCCAAGAGGGGGCCTACAGGGGCGAGCAGTACTTC
CDR3: CASSQEGAYRGEQYF
V: TRBV4-2
D: TRBD1
size: few
J: TRBJ2-7

DNA: TGTGCCAGCAGCCAAGGTCCAGCGAGTAATGAAAAACTGTTTTTT
CDR3: CASSQGPASNEKLFF
V: TRBV3-1
D: -
size: -
J: TRBJ1-4

DNA: TGTGCCAGCAGCGTAGAAGAGGCTAGCGTGACAGATACGCAGTATTTT
CDR3: CASSVEEASVTDTQYF
V: TRBV9
D: -
size: few
J: TRBJ2-3

DNA: TGTGCCAGCAGGATGGGGCTGAGCACAGATACGCAGTATTTT
CDR3: CASRMGLSTDTQYF
V: TRBV4-2
D: -
size: -
J: TRBJ2-3

DNA: TGCGCCAGCAGCCAAAACTACAGGGACAATGGGCAGTTCTTC
CDR3: CASSQNYRDNGQFF
V: TRBV4-1
D: -
size: -
J: TRBJ2-1

DNA: TGCAGTGCTCCTATGCGGACTCCCTACGATTTTGAGCAGTACTTC
CDR3: CSAPMRTPYDFEQYF
V: TRBV20-1
D: -
size: -
J: TRBJ2-7

DNA: TGTGCCACCAGTGTTAAACAGGGGAAGAACACTGAAGCTTTCTTT
CDR3: CATSVKQGKNTEAFF
V: TRBV24-1
D: TRBD1
size: -
J: TRBJ1-1

DNA: TGCAGTGCTACTTCCCCCTTTCGAGCGGGAGTTAGGTACGAGCAGTACTTC
CDR3: CSATSPFRAGVRYEQYF
V: TRBV20-1
D: TRBD2
size: -
J: TRBJ2-7

DNA: TGCAGTGCTAGAAAATCCGGGAACTACAATGAGCAGTTCTTC
CDR3: CSARKSGNYNEQFF
V: TRBV20-1
D: -
size: -
J: TRBJ2-1

DNA: TGCGCCAGCAGCTCCTATAGCGGGACCGGGGAGCTGTTTTTT
CDR3: CASSSYSGTGELFF
V: TRBV5-1
D: TRBD2
size: -
J: TRBJ2-2

DNA: TGTGCCAGCAGCCCCTGGAGGCTAGCGGGAGGAATATACAATGAGCAGTACTTC
CDR3: CASSPWRLAGGIYNEQYF
V: TRBV3-1
D: TRBD2
size: -
J: TRBJ2-7

DNA: TGTGCCAGCATAGGCCGTGAGGGGTTTTCCTACGAGCAGTACTTC
CDR3: CASIGREGFSYEQYF
V: TRBV27
D: -
size: few
J: TRBJ2-7

DNA: TGCGCCAGCAGCCAAGAGGGAGGTGGGTGGAATTCACCCCTCCACTTT
CDR3: CASSQEGGGWNSPLHF
V: TRBV4-1
D: -
size: -
J: TRBJ1-6

DNA: TGTGCCAGCAGCCAAGATCCCCACACAGATACGCAGTATTTT
CDR3: CASSQDPHTDTQYF
V: TRBV3-1
D: -
size: many
J: TRBJ2-3

DNA: TGTGCCAGCAGCCAAGATTGGGGGGCGAAGGAGACCCAGTACTTC
CDR3: CASSQDWGAKETQYF
V: TRBV3-1
D: -
size: few
J: TRBJ2-5

DNA: TGTGCCACCAGCAGAGATTTCCAGGGGGCCTATTCACCCCTCCACTTT
CDR3: CATSRDFQGAYSPLHF
V: TRBV15
D: TRBD1
size: once
J: TRBJ1-6